The 28 T cell receptor beta chains listed next were all sequenced from one sample in a study of blood T cell repertoires in COVID-19. Only in-frame clones appear in the TCRdb table, and some are missing; sequencing was by immunoSEQ multiplex PCR. The sample lists 150,000 to 200,000 clones; roughly nine tenths were seen once. The sequenced sample was peripheral blood. The receptors derive from a man between 65 and 85 years old with acute or convalescent COVID-19.

V and J are TRBV4-1 and TRBJ1-5; the match to TRBD1 covers 8 bases. Germline V gene data show CDR1 as MGHRA and CDR2 as YSYEKL. CDR3 length: 14 residues. Trimming at V came to 4 bases and at J to 2 bases, leaving 1 base not matched to a gene. The DNA for the CDR3 is TGCGCCAGCAGCCTGGGACAGGGCAATCAGCCCCAGCATTTT. It encodes CASSLGQGNQPQHF.

The V and J genes are TRBV5-1 and TRBJ2-7; 15 bases map to TRBD2. J was trimmed by 3 bases and V by 3 bases; bases with no gene match: 1. CDR3 size: 15 residues. Germline assignment: CDR1 SGHRS and CDR2 YFSETQ. The CDR3 here is CASSSGLAGGYEQYF. CDR3 in DNA: TGCGCCAGCAGCTCGGGACTAGCGGGGGGCTACGAGCAGTACTTC. Filled out from reference TRBV5-1 and TRBJ2-7, the complete variable domain reads KAGVTQTPRYLIKTRGQQVTLSCSPISGHRSVSWYQQTPGQGLQFLFEYFSETQRNKGNFPGRFSGRQFSNSRSEMNVSTLELGDSALYLCASSSGLAGGYEQYFGPGTRLTVT.

This chain uses TRBV19 with TRBJ1-2; D is possibly TRBD1 (6 bases). The CDR3 totals 19 residues. With 5 bases removed from V and 0 bases from J, the gap between germline ends came to 25 bases. Germline V gene sequence: CDR1 LNHDA, CDR2 SQIVND (reference sequence). The CDR3 DNA follows: TGTGCCAGTAGTGAGTCAAGGCTGGGACACCCCTTAGCTAACTATGGCTACACCTTC. Protein sequence: CASSESRLGHPLANYGYTF.

V usage is TRBV28 and J usage is TRBJ2-5; weak D call: TRBD1 (6 bases). V lost 2 bases to trimming and J lost 2 bases, with 15 bases between them. The CDR3 has 16 amino acids. Looked up from germline, CDR1 is MDHEN and CDR2 is SYDVKM. CDR3 sequence reads: CASSLNGGRSQETQYF. The CDR3 DNA reads as TGTGCCAGCAGTTTAAATGGGGGCCGCTCTCAAGAGACCCAGTACTTC.

The DNA of the CDR3 is TGTGCCAGCTCCCCGGGACAGGGGCCACGGAGCACCTTC. This codes for CASSPGQGPRSTF. The rearrangement links TRBV18 to TRBJ1-2, with 10 bases matching TRBD1. This CDR3 region has 13 residues. Germline assignment: CDR1 KGHSH and CDR2 LQKENI. V dropped 6 bases and J dropped 13; count of bases not matched to a gene: 11.

V is TRBV3-1 (or the pseudogene TRBV3-2) and J is TRBJ1-4, with 11 positions matching TRBD1. From germline, CDR1 is LGHDT and CDR2 YNNKEL (reference sequence). The CDR3 has 14 amino acids. The ends lost 6 bases at V and 8 bases at J; junction bases unmatched: 5. The CDR3, as DNA: TGTGCCAGCAGGTCCGGGACAGGGGGAGAAAAACTGTTTTTT. Translating it yields CASRSGTGGEKLFF.

V is TRBV18 and J is TRBJ1-2; no clear D. V lost 2 bases to trimming and J lost 5 bases, with 12 bases between them. Germline CDR1 KGHSH, CDR2 LQKENI. This CDR3 is 14 amino acids long. This CDR3 reads CASSPIREQYGYTF. For the CDR3, the DNA is TGTGCCAGCTCACCAATTAGAGAGCAATATGGCTACACCTTC.

The chain recombines TRBV3-1 (or the pseudogene TRBV3-2) with TRBJ1-1; D is undetermined. CDR3 length: 13 amino acids. V was clipped by 0 bases and J by 6 bases, with 8 bases between them. Germline V gives CDR1 LGHDT, CDR2 YNNKEL (reference sequence). The CDR3 here is CASSQESGSEAFF. CDR3 DNA sequence: TGTGCCAGCAGCCAAGAGTCGGGGTCTGAAGCTTTCTTT.

V and J are TRBV5-1 and TRBJ1-4; the match to TRBD1 covers 10 bases. Germline lookup yields CDR1 SGHRS and CDR2 YFSETQ. V shed 3 bases, J shed 8 bases, and the junction held 7 bases outside the gene matches. The CDR3 is made up of 15 amino acids. In DNA form, the CDR3 reads TGCGCCAGCAGCTCGGCCGGGACAGGGGAAGAAAAACTGTTTTTT. Encoded protein: CASSSAGTGEEKLFF.

The V call is TRBV5-4, the J call TRBJ1-1; D is undetermined. The CDR3 totals 14 residues. Germline V gene sequence: CDR1 SGHNT, CDR2 YYREEE (reference sequence). Trimming left V 0 bases short and J 12 bases short, with 18 bases between. The CDR3, as DNA: TGTGCCAGCAGCTTGGCGGGGAATCCCCGAGGGACTTTCTTT. This gives the protein CASSLAGNPRGTFF.

The chain carries TRBV7-2 and TRBJ2-5, with 10 nucleotides matching TRBD2. The J segment lost 2 bases and the V segment lost 1 base, leaving 10 bases of the junction unmatched. This CDR3 contains 18 residues. The germline V gene encodes CDR1 SGHTA and CDR2 FQGNSA. The CDR3 DNA reads as TGTGCCAGCAGCTTAGGGCTAGCGGGGGCCGACTCTCAAGAGACCCAGTACTTC. Protein sequence: CASSLGLAGADSQETQYF.

The chain has TRBV6-6 and TRBJ2-7; 8 bases align to TRBD2. J gave up 9 bases and V 2 bases, and 9 bases lay outside the gene matches. There are 14 residues in the CDR3. Germline CDR1 is MNHNY and CDR2 is SVGAGI (reference sequence). CDR3 protein: CASSYQAGEIGQYF. DNA of the CDR3: TGTGCCAGCAGTTACCAAGCGGGAGAGATAGGGCAGTACTTC.

The count of this clone is one. The chain employs TRBV15 and TRBJ2-3; 7 bases match TRBD2. Germline V gene sequence: CDR1 LNHNV, CDR2 YYDKDF (reference sequence). CDR3 length: 16 amino acids. Trimming removed 1 base from V and 1 base from J; junction bases left unmatched: 5. CDR3: CATSRGSSGGTDTQYF. In DNA, the CDR3 is TGTGCCACCAGCAGAGGGTCGAGCGGGGGCACAGATACGCAGTATTTT.

This chain connects TRBV9 to TRBJ2-1; TRBD2 aligns across 9 bases. Germline-derived CDR1 and CDR2 are SGDLS and YYNGEE. The junction had 7 bases not matched to a gene; V was cut back by 0 bases and J by 6 bases. The CDR3 totals 16 residues. The CDR3 loop is CASSVDWAGGPNEQFF. In DNA form, the CDR3 reads TGTGCCAGCAGCGTAGACTGGGCGGGGGGGCCCAATGAGCAGTTCTTC. Together with reference TRBV9 and TRBJ2-1, the CDR3 gives the full variable domain: DSGVTQTPKHLITATGQRVTLRCSPRSGDLSVYWYQQSLDQGLQFLIQYYNGEERAKGNILERFSAQQFPDLHSELNLSSLELGDSALYFCASSVDWAGGPNEQFFGPGTRLTVL.

V usage is TRBV20-1 and J usage is TRBJ2-7, with a weak D call TRBD1 (6 bases). Deletions cut 2 bases from V and 5 bases from J, with 7 bases between. This CDR3 region has 11 residues. From germline, CDR1 is DFQATT and CDR2 SNEGSKA (reference sequence). The CDR3 sequence is CSARRDNEQYF. CDR3 nucleotide sequence: TGCAGTGCTAGAAGGGACAACGAGCAGTACTTC.

The V gene is TRBV9, the J gene TRBJ2-1; D might be TRBD2 (5 bases). In germline, CDR1 is SGDLS, CDR2 YYNGEE. V was pared by 2 bases and J by 3 bases, with 12 bases between. The CDR3 extends over 15 amino acids. CDR3 sequence reads: CASSVFSGNYNEQFF. The CDR3 nucleotides read TGTGCCAGCAGCGTTTTTTCGGGGAACTACAATGAGCAGTTCTTC.

The CDR3 DNA reads as TGTGCCAGCAGTGAAGTGGGGCAGTTCGGCTACACCTTC. This codes for CASSEVGQFGYTF. The chain couples TRBV6-1 to TRBJ1-2; D is perhaps TRBD1 (5 bases). V lost 1 base and J lost 8, with 11 bases in between. Germline V gives CDR1 MNHNS, CDR2 SASEGT. The CDR3 contains 13 residues.

The genes are TRBV19 and TRBJ1-1; D perhaps matches TRBD1 (6 bases). Trimming shortened V by 3 bases and J by 4 bases, and 12 bases separated the two germline ends. This CDR3 contains 14 residues. Germline-derived CDR1 and CDR2 are LNHDA and SQIVND (reference sequence). The CDR3 nucleotides are TGTGCCAGTAGTATCAGGGGCCTGGGCACTGAAGCTTTCTTT. Translation gives CASSIRGLGTEAFF.

The chain employs TRBV3-1 (or the pseudogene TRBV3-2) and TRBJ2-5, with D perhaps TRBD2 (6 bases). The CDR3 is made up of 13 amino acids. Trimming left V 3 bases short and J 4 bases short, with 9 bases between. CDR1 LGHDT and CDR2 YNNKEL come from the germline V gene (reference sequence). The CDR3 nucleotides read TGTGCCAGCAGCCAGACTAGACTAGAGACCCAGTACTTC. Encoded protein: CASSQTRLETQYF.

The chain employs TRBV9 and TRBJ2-3; 11 bases agree with TRBD2. This CDR3 is 16 amino acids long. Per germline, CDR1 SGDLS and CDR2 YYNGEE. V was clipped by 2 bases and J by 4 bases; unmatched bases: 6. The CDR3 DNA reads TGTGCCAGCAGCGTTAGCGGGGGGGCCTCGTCAGATACGCAGTATTTT. It yields the protein CASSVSGGASSDTQYF.

The chain employs TRBV3-1 (or the pseudogene TRBV3-2) and TRBJ2-7, with 11 positions matching TRBD1. V gave up 4 bases and J gave up 4 bases; unmatched junction bases: 6. Germline loops: CDR1 LGHDT, CDR2 YNNKEL (reference sequence). The CDR3 length is 15 residues. In nucleotides, the CDR3 is TGTGCCAGCAGCCCTCGGACAGGGGGCTTATACGAGCAGTACTTC. This encodes CASSPRTGGLYEQYF.

The genes are TRBV28 and TRBJ2-1; D might be TRBD1 (6 bases). The CDR3 totals 14 residues. The germline V gene encodes CDR1 MDHEN and CDR2 SYDVKM. The germline V and J ends were trimmed by 3 bases and 5 bases, with 11 bases remaining between them. DNA of the CDR3: TGTGCCAGCAGTTTTTCAGGGGCCCACAATGAGCAGTTCTTC. It encodes CASSFSGAHNEQFF.

This clone was detected only once. This chain uses TRBV2 with TRBJ2-1; tentatively, D is TRBD2 (5 bases). With 3 bases removed from V and 1 base from J, the gap between germline ends came to 7 bases. Germline-derived CDR1 and CDR2 are SNHLY and FYNNEI. This CDR3 spans 14 amino acids. The CDR3 DNA follows: TGTGCCAGCAGTGAGGGAGTATCCTACAATGAGCAGTTCTTC. This codes for CASSEGVSYNEQFF.

The V gene is TRBV7-9, the J gene TRBJ1-1; D gene ambiguous. The ends were cut back, 5 bases at V and 3 bases at J, with 10 bases in the middle. Germline-derived CDR1 and CDR2 are SEHNR and FQNEAQ (reference sequence). The CDR3 is made up of 13 amino acids. The CDR3 DNA follows: TGTGCCAGCAGCCTCCCCCTTGACACTGAAGCTTTCTTT. It is translated as CASSLPLDTEAFF.

J is TRBJ1-5 and V is TRBV9, with D perhaps TRBD1 (6 bases). Trimming stripped 0 bases from V and 7 bases from J, with 8 bases between. This CDR3 is 13 amino acids long. In germline, CDR1 is SGDLS, CDR2 YYNGEE. This CDR3 reads CASSVGTAQPQHF. DNA of the CDR3: TGTGCCAGCAGCGTAGGGACAGCGCAGCCCCAGCATTTT.

The rearrangement uses TRBV5-4 and TRBJ1-2; D gene unclear. Trimming removed 0 bases at V and 8 bases at J, with 11 bases between. The germline V gene has CDR1 SGHNT and CDR2 YYREEE (reference sequence). This CDR3 region has 13 residues. The CDR3 DNA is TGTGCCAGCAGCTTGGATGGGGAGCACGGCTACACCTTC. It is translated as CASSLDGEHGYTF.

The genes are TRBV5-6 and TRBJ1-2, with 7 bases aligning to TRBD1. Germline CDR1 reads SGHDT; CDR2 reads YYEEEE. V lost 1 base, J lost 7 bases, and 7 bases stayed unmatched. The CDR3 has 14 amino acids. The CDR3 loop reads CASSLQGVRGGYTF. In DNA form, the CDR3 reads TGTGCCAGCAGCTTGCAGGGGGTAAGAGGTGGCTACACCTTC.

V is TRBV28 and J is TRBJ2-3; 7 bases fit TRBD2. The CDR3 runs to 18 residues. Germline trimming cut 6 bases from V and 0 bases from J; bases unmatched to any gene: 15. Germline V gene lookup returns CDR1 MDHEN and CDR2 SYDVKM. The CDR3 reads CASSFYPNLAASTDTQYF. CDR3 bases: TGTGCCAGCAGCTTCTACCCAAATCTAGCGGCTAGCACAGATACGCAGTATTTT.